This TCR beta chain derives from a study of blood T cell repertoires in COVID-19. For the study at large: T cells, B-cell-depleted T cells, or PBMCs supplied cDNA or gDNA.

TCRdb's copy holds only in-frame clones and misses some; the assay was immunoSEQ multiplex PCR. The sample includes about 63,000 clones, 74% of them seen just once. The TCR originated in a woman of 80 years or more with acute or convalescent COVID-19. Specimen: peripheral blood.

The CDR3 sequence: CAISEVIGSGGVQRGMNTEAFF. The CDR3 DNA reads as TGTGCCATCAGTGAGGTCATTGGGTCAGGGGGCGTCCAGAGAGGGATGAACACTGAAGCTTTCTTT. The genes are TRBV10-3 and TRBJ1-1, with 8 bases matching TRBD1. Germline-derived CDR1 and CDR2 are ENHRY and SYGVKD. Trimming at V came to 2 bases and at J to 0 bases, leaving 23 bases not matched to a gene. The CDR3 length is 22 residues.